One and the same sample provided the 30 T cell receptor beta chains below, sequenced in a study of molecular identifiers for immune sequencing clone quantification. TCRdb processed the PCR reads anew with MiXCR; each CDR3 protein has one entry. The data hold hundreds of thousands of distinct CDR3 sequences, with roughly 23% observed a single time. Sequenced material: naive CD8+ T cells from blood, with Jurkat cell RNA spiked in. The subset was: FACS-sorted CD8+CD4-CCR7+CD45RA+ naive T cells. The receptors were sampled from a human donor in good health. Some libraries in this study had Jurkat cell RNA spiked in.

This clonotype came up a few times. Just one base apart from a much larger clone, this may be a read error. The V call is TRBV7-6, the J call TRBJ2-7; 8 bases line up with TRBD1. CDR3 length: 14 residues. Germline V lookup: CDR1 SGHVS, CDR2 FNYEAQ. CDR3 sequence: CASSPGQGGYERYF. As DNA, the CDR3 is TGTGCCAGCAGCCCAGGACAGGGCGGCTACGAGCGGTACTTC.

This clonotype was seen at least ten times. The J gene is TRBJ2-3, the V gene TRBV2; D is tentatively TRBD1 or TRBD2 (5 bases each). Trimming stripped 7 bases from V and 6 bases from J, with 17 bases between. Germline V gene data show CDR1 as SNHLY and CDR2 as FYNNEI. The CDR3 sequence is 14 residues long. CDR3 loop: CASKTTPGPDTQYF. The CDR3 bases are TGTGCCAGCAAAACCACCCCGGGGCCCGATACGCAGTATTTT.

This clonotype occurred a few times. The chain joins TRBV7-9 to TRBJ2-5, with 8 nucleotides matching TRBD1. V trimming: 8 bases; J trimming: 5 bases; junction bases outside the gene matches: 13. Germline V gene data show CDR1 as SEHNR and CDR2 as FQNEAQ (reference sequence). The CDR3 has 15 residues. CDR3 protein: CASDDRTGSGETQYF. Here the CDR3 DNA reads TGTGCCAGCGACGATAGGACAGGGTCCGGCGAGACCCAGTACTTC.

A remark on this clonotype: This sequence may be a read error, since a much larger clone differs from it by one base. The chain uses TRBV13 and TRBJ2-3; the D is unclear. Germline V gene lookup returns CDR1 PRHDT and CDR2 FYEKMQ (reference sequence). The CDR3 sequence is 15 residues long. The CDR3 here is CANSLSGRVTDTQYF. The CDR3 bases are TGTGCCAACAGCTTATCAGGAAGAGTCACAGATACGCAGTATTTT.

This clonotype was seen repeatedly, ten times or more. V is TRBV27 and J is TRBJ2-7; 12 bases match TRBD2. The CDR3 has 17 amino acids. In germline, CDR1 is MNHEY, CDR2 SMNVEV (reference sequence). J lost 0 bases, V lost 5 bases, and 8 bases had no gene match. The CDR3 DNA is TGTGCCAGCAGTACCAGGACTAGCGGGGCCCCCTCCTACGAGCAGTACTTC. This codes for CASSTRTSGAPSYEQYF.

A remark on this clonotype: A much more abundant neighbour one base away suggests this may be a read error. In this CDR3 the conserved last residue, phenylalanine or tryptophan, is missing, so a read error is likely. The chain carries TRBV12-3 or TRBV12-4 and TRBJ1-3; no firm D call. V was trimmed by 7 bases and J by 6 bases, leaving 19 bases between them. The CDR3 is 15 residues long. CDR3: CASTLRPGIENTIYL. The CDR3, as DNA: TGTGCCAGCACCCTCCGACCGGGTATCGAAAACACCATATATCTT.

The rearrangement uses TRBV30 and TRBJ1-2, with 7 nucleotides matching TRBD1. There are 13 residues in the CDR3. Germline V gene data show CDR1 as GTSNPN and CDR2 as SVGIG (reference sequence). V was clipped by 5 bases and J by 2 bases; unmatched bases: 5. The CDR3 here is CAWDDRDNYGYTF. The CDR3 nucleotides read TGTGCCTGGGATGACAGGGACAACTATGGCTACACCTTC.

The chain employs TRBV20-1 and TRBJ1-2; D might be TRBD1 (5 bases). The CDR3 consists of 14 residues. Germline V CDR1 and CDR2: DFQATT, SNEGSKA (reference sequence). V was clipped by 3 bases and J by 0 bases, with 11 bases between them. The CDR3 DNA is TGCAGTGCTAGCGGGGGAGAGTCTAACTATGGCTACACCTTC. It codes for CSASGGESNYGYTF.

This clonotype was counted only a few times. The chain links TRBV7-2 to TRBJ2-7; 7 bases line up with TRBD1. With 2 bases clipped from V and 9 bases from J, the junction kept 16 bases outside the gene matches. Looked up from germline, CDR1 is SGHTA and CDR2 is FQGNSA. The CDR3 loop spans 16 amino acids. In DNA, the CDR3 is TGTGCCAGCAGCTTAATTTTAGGGGGCACACCCAAGGTGCAGTACTTC. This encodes CASSLILGGTPKVQYF. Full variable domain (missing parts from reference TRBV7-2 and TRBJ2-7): GAGVSQSPSNKVTEKGKDVELRCDPISGHTALYWYRQSLGQGLEFLIYFQGNSAPDKSGLPSDRFSAERTGGSVSTLTIQRTQQEDSAVYLCASSLILGGTPKVQYFGPGTRLTVT.

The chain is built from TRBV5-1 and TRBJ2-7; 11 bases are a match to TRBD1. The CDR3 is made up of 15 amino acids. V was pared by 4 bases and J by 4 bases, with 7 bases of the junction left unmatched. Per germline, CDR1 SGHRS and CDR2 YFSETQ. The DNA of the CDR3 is TGCGCCAGCAGCCACCCGGGACAGGGGGTATACGAGCAGTACTTC. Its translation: CASSHPGQGVYEQYF.

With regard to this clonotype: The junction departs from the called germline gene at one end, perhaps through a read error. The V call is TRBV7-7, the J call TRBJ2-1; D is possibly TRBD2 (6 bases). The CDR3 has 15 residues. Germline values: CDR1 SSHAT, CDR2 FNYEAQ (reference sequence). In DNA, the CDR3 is TGTGCTAGCAGCTTATTTGGAGGGGATTACAATGTGCAGTTCTTC. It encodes CASSLFGGDYNVQFF.

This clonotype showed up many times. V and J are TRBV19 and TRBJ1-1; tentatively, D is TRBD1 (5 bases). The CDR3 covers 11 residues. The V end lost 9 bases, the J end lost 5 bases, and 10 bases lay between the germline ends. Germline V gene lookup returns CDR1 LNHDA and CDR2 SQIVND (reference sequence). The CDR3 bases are TGTGCCAGCCTCTGGGGGACTGAAGCTTTCTTT. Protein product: CASLWGTEAFF.

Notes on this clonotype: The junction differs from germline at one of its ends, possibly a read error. The CDR3: CTSSLGSSGQETQYF. The CDR3 DNA sequence: TGTACCAGCAGCTTAGGGTCCAGCGGGCAAGAGACCCAGTACTTC. The rearrangement uses TRBV7-9 and TRBJ2-5; D is possibly TRBD2 (6 bases). The CDR3 loop spans 15 amino acids. CDR1 and CDR2 (germline): SEHNR, FQNEAQ (reference sequence).

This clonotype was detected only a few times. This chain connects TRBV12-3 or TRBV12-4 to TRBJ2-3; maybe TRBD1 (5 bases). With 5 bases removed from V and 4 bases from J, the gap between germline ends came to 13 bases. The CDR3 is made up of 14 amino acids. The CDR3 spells CASSHTTDSDTQYF. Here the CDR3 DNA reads TGTGCCAGCAGTCACACGACAGATTCAGATACGCAGTATTTT.

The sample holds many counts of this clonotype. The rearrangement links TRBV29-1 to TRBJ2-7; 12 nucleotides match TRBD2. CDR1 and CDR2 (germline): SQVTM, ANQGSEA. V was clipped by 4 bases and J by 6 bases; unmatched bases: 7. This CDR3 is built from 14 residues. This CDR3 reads CSVGGLAGFGEQYF. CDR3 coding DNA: TGCAGCGTTGGAGGACTAGCGGGATTTGGCGAGCAGTACTTC.

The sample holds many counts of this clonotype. For the CDR3, the DNA is TGTGCCAGCAGCCAAGAAGGCCGAAACATTCAGTACTTC. Its protein is CASSQEGRNIQYF. The V and J genes are TRBV3-1 and TRBJ2-4; D uncertain. This CDR3 is built from 13 residues. Trimming took off 0 bases at V and 6 bases at J, with 6 bases between the two ends. Germline V gene lookup returns CDR1 LGHDT and CDR2 YNNKEL (reference sequence).

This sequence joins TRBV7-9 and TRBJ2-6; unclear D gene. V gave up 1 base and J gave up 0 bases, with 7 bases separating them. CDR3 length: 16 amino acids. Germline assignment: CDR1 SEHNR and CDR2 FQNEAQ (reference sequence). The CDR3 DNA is TGTGCCAGCAGCTTAGTGTCCGTCTCTGGGGCCAACGTCCTGACTTTC. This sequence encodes CASSLVSVSGANVLTF.

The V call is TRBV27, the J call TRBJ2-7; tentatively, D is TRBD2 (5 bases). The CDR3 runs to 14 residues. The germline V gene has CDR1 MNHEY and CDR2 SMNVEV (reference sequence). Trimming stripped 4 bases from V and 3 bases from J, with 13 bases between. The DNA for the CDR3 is TGTGCCAGCAGTTATACGGGATGGGGCTACGAGCAGTACTTC. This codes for CASSYTGWGYEQYF.

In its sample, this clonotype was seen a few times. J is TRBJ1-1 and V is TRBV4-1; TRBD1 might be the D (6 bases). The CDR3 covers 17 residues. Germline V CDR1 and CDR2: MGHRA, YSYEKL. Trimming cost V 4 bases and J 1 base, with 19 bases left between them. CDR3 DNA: TGCGCCAGCAGCCTCGGGACAATCCAAGGCCCGAACACTGAAGCTTTCTTT. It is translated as CASSLGTIQGPNTEAFF.

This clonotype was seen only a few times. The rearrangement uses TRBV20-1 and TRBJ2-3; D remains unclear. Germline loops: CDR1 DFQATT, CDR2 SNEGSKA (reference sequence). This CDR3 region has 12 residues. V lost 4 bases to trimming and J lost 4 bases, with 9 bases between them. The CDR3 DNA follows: TGCAGTGCTACTGATGGCGCAGATACGCAGTATTTT. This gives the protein CSATDGADTQYF.

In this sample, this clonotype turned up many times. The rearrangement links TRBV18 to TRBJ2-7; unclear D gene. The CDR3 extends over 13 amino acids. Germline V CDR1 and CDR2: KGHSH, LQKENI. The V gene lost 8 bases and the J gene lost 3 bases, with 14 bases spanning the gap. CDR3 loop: CASSPGVSYEQYF. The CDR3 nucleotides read TGTGCCAGCAGCCCCGGCGTGAGCTACGAGCAGTACTTC.

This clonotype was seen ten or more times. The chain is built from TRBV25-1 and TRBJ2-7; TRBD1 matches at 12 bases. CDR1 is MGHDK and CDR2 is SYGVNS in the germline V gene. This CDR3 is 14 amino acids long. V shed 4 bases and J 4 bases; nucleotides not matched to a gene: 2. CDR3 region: CASSAGQGAYEQYF. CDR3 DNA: TGTGCCAGCAGTGCGGGACAGGGGGCTTACGAGCAGTACTTC.

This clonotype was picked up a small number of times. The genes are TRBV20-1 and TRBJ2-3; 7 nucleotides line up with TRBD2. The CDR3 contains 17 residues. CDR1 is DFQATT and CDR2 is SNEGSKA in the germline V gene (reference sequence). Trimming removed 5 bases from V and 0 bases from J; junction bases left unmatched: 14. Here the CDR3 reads CSASEIKTSRSTDTQYF. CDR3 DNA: TGCAGTGCTTCCGAAATAAAGACTAGCCGTAGCACAGATACGCAGTATTTT.

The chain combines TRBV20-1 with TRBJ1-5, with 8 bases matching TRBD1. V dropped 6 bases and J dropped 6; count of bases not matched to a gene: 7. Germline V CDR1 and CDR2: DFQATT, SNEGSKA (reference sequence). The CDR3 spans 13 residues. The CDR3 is CSADRGLSQPQHF. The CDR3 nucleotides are TGCAGTGCCGACAGGGGTCTCAGTCAGCCCCAGCATTTT.

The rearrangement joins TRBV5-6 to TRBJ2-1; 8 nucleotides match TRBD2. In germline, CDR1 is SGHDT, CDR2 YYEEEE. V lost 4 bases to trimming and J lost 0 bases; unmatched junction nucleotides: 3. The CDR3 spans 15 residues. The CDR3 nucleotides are TGTGCCAGCAGCACAGCGGGGGCCTCCTACAATGAGCAGTTCTTC. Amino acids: CASSTAGASYNEQFF. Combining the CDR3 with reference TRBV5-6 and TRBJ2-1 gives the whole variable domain DAGVTQSPTHLIKTRGQQVTLRCSPKSGHDTVSWYQQALGQGPQFIFQYYEEEERQRGNFPDRFSGHQFPNYSSELNVNALLLGDSALYLCASSTAGASYNEQFFGPGTRLTVL.

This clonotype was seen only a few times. The CDR3 loop reads CASSQPKLAGGRSSTDTQYF. Here the CDR3 DNA reads TGCGCCAGCAGCCAACCCAAACTAGCGGGGGGCCGATCTAGCACAGATACGCAGTATTTT. The chain has TRBV4-1 and TRBJ2-3; 12 bases are a match to TRBD2. Germline assignment: CDR1 MGHRA and CDR2 YSYEKL. The CDR3 sequence is 20 residues long. Trimming removed 2 bases from V and 0 bases from J; junction bases left unmatched: 12.

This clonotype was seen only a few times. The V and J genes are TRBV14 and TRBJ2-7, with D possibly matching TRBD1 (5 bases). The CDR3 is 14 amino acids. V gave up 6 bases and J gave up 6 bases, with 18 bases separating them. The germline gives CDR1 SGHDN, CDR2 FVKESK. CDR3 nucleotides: TGTGCCAGCAGTATAACAGGATTTTGGGGCGAGCAGTACTTC. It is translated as CASSITGFWGEQYF.

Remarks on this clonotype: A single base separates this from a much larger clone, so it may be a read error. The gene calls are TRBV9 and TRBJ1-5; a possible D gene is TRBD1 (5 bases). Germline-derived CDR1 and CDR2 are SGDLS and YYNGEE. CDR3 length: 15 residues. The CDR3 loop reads CAGSLGASSNQPQHF. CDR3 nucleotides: TGTGCCGGCAGCTTAGGGGCCAGTAGCAATCAGCCCCAGCATTTT.

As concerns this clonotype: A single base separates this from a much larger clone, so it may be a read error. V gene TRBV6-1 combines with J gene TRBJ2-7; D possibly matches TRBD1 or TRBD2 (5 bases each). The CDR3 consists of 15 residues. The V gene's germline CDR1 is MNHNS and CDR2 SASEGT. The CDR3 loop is CVSSESPGPGYEQYF. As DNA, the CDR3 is TGTGTCAGCAGTGAATCTCCGGGACCTGGGTACGAGCAGTACTTC.

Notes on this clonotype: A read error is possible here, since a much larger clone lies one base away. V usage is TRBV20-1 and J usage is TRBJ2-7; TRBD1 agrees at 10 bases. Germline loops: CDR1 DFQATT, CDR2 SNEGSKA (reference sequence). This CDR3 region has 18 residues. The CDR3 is CSARDPHRGQGDRYGQYF. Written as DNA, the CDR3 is TGCAGTGCTAGAGATCCCCACCGAGGACAGGGGGACCGCTACGGGCAGTACTTC.